Listed here are 14 T cell receptor beta chains from one sample, sequenced in a study of shared clonotypes between healthy human individuals (TCRdb year 2020). The library relied on the immunoSEQ multiplex PCR assay. TCRdb holds this immuneACCESS table with in-frame rearrangements only. Some clones are missing; in checked studies, unresolved V genes explain under half, and the rest has no known cause. The table for this sample lists about 600,000 clones; 95% to 98% of them were counted only once. Jointly, the top ten make up 0.3% of the sample. For the CD8 naive samples, CD45RO-negative cells were positively selected for CCR7, yielding a CD45RA+CCR7+ population from which TemRA cells were excluded. The source material was naive CD8+ T cells sorted from blood. This sample's cell subset or site label indicates: CD45RA+CCR7+. The receptors stem from a man between 25 and 39 years old in good health.

This sequence joins TRBV6-5 and TRBJ1-1; no definite D call. Germline V lookup: CDR1 MNHEY, CDR2 SVGAGI. The CDR3 consists of 14 residues. Trimming took off 5 bases at V and 3 bases at J, with 13 bases between the two ends. The CDR3 reads CASSREGYYTEAFF. DNA of the CDR3: TGTGCCAGCAGTCGGGAAGGATATTACACTGAAGCTTTCTTT.

The chain couples TRBV7-9 to TRBJ2-1, with 11 nucleotides matching TRBD2. Unmatched junction bases numbered 11, after V lost 5 bases and J lost 5 bases. Germline loops: CDR1 SEHNR, CDR2 FQNEAQ (reference sequence). This CDR3 comprises 17 residues. For the CDR3, the DNA is TGTGCCAGCAGCCCTCAGTATCGACTAGCGGGGCACAATGAGCAGTTCTTC. Translating it yields CASSPQYRLAGHNEQFF.

The chain employs TRBV27 and TRBJ2-7; TRBD2 might be the D (5 bases). Trimming shortened V by 5 bases and J by 4 bases, and 18 bases separated the two germline ends. The CDR3 totals 15 residues. CDR1 and CDR2 (germline): MNHEY, SMNVEV (reference sequence). CDR3: CASSPRREGRYEQYF. The CDR3 nucleotides read TGTGCCAGCAGTCCACGCCGTGAGGGCCGGTACGAGCAGTACTTC.

The genes are TRBV5-1 and TRBJ1-2; maybe TRBD1 (6 bases). With 3 bases removed from V and 0 bases from J, the gap between germline ends came to 9 bases. Per the germline V gene, CDR1 is SGHRS and CDR2 is YFSETQ. The CDR3 is made up of 14 amino acids. The CDR3 loop reads CASSSTGANYGYTF. The CDR3 nucleotides read TGCGCCAGCAGCTCGACAGGCGCTAACTATGGCTACACCTTC.

This clone is a singleton in its sample. CDR3 amino acids: CSDLLRGSYEQYF. DNA for the CDR3: TGCAGCGACCTACTCAGGGGTTCCTACGAGCAGTACTTC. V usage is TRBV29-1 and J usage is TRBJ2-7; tentatively, D is TRBD1 (6 bases). This CDR3 has 13 residues. Trimming took off 7 bases at V and 1 base at J, with 14 bases between the two ends. Looked up from germline, CDR1 is SQVTM and CDR2 is ANQGSEA.

V and J are TRBV4-1 and TRBJ2-1; D is undetermined. Trimming took 0 bases from V and 7 from J, leaving 4 bases between them. The CDR3 has 12 residues. Germline V lookup: CDR1 MGHRA, CDR2 YSYEKL. CDR3 in amino acids: CASSQDGNEQFF. The CDR3, as DNA: TGCGCCAGCAGCCAAGATGGAAATGAGCAGTTCTTC.

This sequence joins TRBV11-3 and TRBJ2-7, with 7 nucleotides matching TRBD1. Germline CDR1 and CDR2: SGHNT and YENEEA. CDR3 length: 15 amino acids. V lost 4 bases and J lost 5; bases outside the gene matches: 11. For the CDR3, the DNA is TGTGCCAGCAGCTCGACGACAGGGACGCGGGACGAGCAGTACTTC. This encodes CASSSTTGTRDEQYF.

This clone came up a few times. The rearrangement joins TRBV15 to TRBJ1-2; a possible D gene is TRBD1 (6 bases). The ends were cut back, 3 bases at V and 14 bases at J, with 22 bases in the middle. This CDR3 spans 14 amino acids. CDR1 and CDR2 from the germline V gene are LNHNV and YYDKDF (reference sequence). CDR3 sequence reads: CATSSGGPGRRSTF. The CDR3 DNA reads TGTGCCACCAGCAGTGGGGGGCCGGGACGTCGGTCGACCTTC.

This rearrangement joins TRBV7-6 to TRBJ2-1, with D unresolved. Trimming took off 10 bases at V and 0 bases at J, with 10 bases between the two ends. There are 13 residues in the CDR3. Germline CDR1 SGHVS, CDR2 FNYEAQ. Here the CDR3 DNA reads TGTGCCACCTCGGAGAGCTCCTACAATGAGCAGTTCTTC. It specifies CATSESSYNEQFF.

The chain links TRBV7-9 to TRBJ2-3; either TRBD1 or TRBD2 may supply D (5 bases each). Between the trimmed V and J ends, which lost 4 bases and 4 bases, there was a span of 12 bases. The CDR3 length is 14 residues. Germline values: CDR1 SEHNR, CDR2 FQNEAQ (reference sequence). The CDR3 DNA is TGTGCCAGCAGCTCACCGGGACGTCCAGATACGCAGTATTTT. Protein sequence: CASSSPGRPDTQYF.

The chain recombines TRBV4-1 with TRBJ2-3; tentatively, D is TRBD1 (8 bases). This CDR3 comprises 19 residues. V shed 1 base and J shed 4 bases, with 24 bases lying between them. Germline V gene lookup returns CDR1 MGHRA and CDR2 YSYEKL. The CDR3 loop reads CASSQALRGHRGGPDTQYF. The CDR3 coding sequence is TGCGCCAGCAGCCAAGCTCTAAGGGGTCACAGGGGGGGCCCAGATACGCAGTATTTT.

The chain is built from TRBV29-1 and TRBJ2-3; D might be TRBD1 (5 bases). The CDR3 has 12 amino acids. With 4 bases removed from V and 6 bases from J, the gap between germline ends came to 11 bases. The germline V gene encodes CDR1 SQVTM and CDR2 ANQGSEA. The CDR3 region has the DNA TGCAGCGTTGCACAGGCCGGGGATACGCAGTATTTT. Translated: CSVAQAGDTQYF.

V and J are TRBV11-2 and TRBJ1-1; D gene unclear. Germline CDR1 and CDR2: SGHAT and FQNNGV. V was cut by 5 bases and J by 0 bases, with 19 bases left in between. The CDR3 consists of 17 residues. CDR3 nucleotide sequence: TGTGCCAGCAGCCCGAGTCCGGGTCCGTCCTTGAACACTGAAGCTTTCTTT. Amino acids: CASSPSPGPSLNTEAFF. Full variable domain (outside the CDR3, taken from reference TRBV11-2 and TRBJ1-1): EAGVAQSPRYKIIEKRQSVAFWCNPISGHATLYWYQQILGQGPKLLIQFQNNGVVDDSQLPKDRFSAERLKGVDSTLKIQPAKLEDSAVYLCASSPSPGPSLNTEAFFGQGTRLTVV.

This clone was counted once. J is TRBJ1-4 and V is TRBV7-9, with 8 bases that match TRBD1. Trimming took 4 bases from V and 8 from J; bases not matched to a gene: 12. CDR1 and CDR2 (germline): SEHNR, FQNEAQ (reference sequence). CDR3 size: 16 residues. This CDR3 is CASSSPGTGSREKLFF. Written as DNA, the CDR3 is TGTGCCAGCAGCTCCCCCGGGACAGGATCGAGGGAAAAACTGTTTTTT.